Listed here are 17 T cell receptor beta chains from one sample, sequenced in a study of blood T cells in healthy people across ages. With a J-beta primer mix and a sample-barcoded 5' primer, a second PCR ran 7 to 11 cycles. TCRdb reanalysed the 5' RACE reads using MiXCR and keeps one entry per CDR3 protein. The repertoire includes approximately 800,000 distinct CDR3 sequences, 40% to 65% of them detected once, and approximately 40% sits in the top ten. The sequencing input was blood. The source is an elderly man in good health.

About this clonotype itself: This CDR3 is missing its conserved last phenylalanine or tryptophan, likely due to a read error. The chain combines TRBV9 with TRBJ2-5; possible D gene TRBD1, 6 bases. TRBJ2-7 explains the end of the DNA better; the J call may be wrong. The CDR3 length is 14 residues. Germline CDR1 and CDR2: SGDLS and YYNGEE. The CDR3 nucleotides are TGTGCCAGCAGCGGTGAAAGGGGGACCTACGAGCAGTACTTA. Residues: CASSGERGTYEQYL.

V and J are TRBV12-3 or TRBV12-4 and TRBJ2-3; 8 bases fit TRBD1. Matching the DNA end better, TRBJ1-1 makes the J call doubtful. This CDR3 is 12 amino acids long. CDR3 protein: CASSSGGADAFF. The DNA for the CDR3 is TGTGCCAGCAGTTCAGGGGGCGCAGATGCTTTCTTT.

In DNA form, the CDR3 reads TGTGCCAGCAGTTCTCTCCCGGGACTAGCGGGAGCCGGGACCCAGTACTTC. Its translation is CASSSLPGLAGAGTQYF. This chain joins TRBV27 and TRBJ2-5; TRBD2 matches at 14 bases. This CDR3 is 17 amino acids long. Losses at the gene ends were 4 bases for V and 7 bases for J; bases not matched to a gene: 11. The germline CDR1 and CDR2 sequences are MNHEY and SMNVEV (reference sequence).

This chain links TRBV11-2 with TRBJ1-2, with D maybe TRBD1 (5 bases). Between the trimmed V and J ends, which lost 8 bases and 13 bases, there was a span of 14 bases. The CDR3 covers 10 residues. Germline V lookup: CDR1 SGHAT, CDR2 FQNNGV. The CDR3 loop is CASGPRTGTF. Here the CDR3 DNA reads TGTGCCAGCGGCCCCCGCACAGGCACCTTC.

The chain links TRBV5-1 to TRBJ2-4, with 9 bases aligning to TRBD1. The J call is doubtful: the DNA matches TRBJ2-7 better. The CDR3 totals 15 residues. Germline-derived CDR1 and CDR2 are SGHRS and YFSETQ. CDR3 nucleotide sequence: TGCGCCAGCAGCTCGATGGGACAGGGCGAAAACGAGCAGTACTTC. Protein: CASSSMGQGENEQYF.

To note about this clonotype: The junction does not match germline at one end; this may be a read error. J is TRBJ2-4 and V is TRBV27; D may correspond to TRBD1 or TRBD2 (6 bases each). The J call may be in error: the DNA end matches TRBJ2-7 better. This CDR3 contains 14 residues. The germline V gene has CDR1 MNHEY and CDR2 SMNVEV (reference sequence). This CDR3 reads CASGLSWTGAEQYF. The CDR3 DNA is TGTGCCAGCGGTTTATCTTGGACGGGGGCCGAGCAGTACTTC.

Comments on this clonotype: Relative to the germline gene, one junction end is altered; a read error may explain this. The rearrangement uses TRBV24-1 and TRBJ2-3; 13 bases agree with TRBD2. The germline V gene has CDR1 KGHDR and CDR2 SFDVKD. This CDR3 region has 16 residues. CDR3 protein: CATSDWTSGSVDTRYF. CDR3 DNA: TGTGCCACCAGTGACTGGACTAGCGGGAGTGTAGATACGCGGTATTTT.

J is TRBJ2-7 and V is TRBV11-2, with 7 bases matching TRBD2. Germline-derived CDR1 and CDR2 are SGHAT and FQNNGV. The CDR3 extends over 15 amino acids. The V and J ends lost 1 base and 7 bases, in that order; junction bases with no gene match: 10. CDR3 residues: CASSLGPSGFSEQYF. The CDR3 DNA is TGTGCCAGCAGCTTAGGCCCTAGCGGATTTTCGGAGCAGTACTTC.

V is TRBV6-1 and J is TRBJ2-7; the match to TRBD1 covers 8 bases. This CDR3 region has 17 residues. In germline, CDR1 is MNHNS, CDR2 SASEGT. The trim removed 7 bases at V and 2 bases at J, leaving 16 bases unmatched. CDR3 amino acids: CASTQKNDRGKTYEQYF. CDR3 DNA: TGTGCCAGCACCCAAAAAAACGACAGGGGTAAGACCTACGAGCAGTACTTC.

In its sample, this clonotype was seen a few times. CDR3 sequence reads: CATSTPGGTEAFF. Here the CDR3 DNA reads TGTGCCACCTCCACACCGGGGGGGACTGAAGCTTTCTTT. The chain links TRBV24-1 to TRBJ1-1, with a tentative D call TRBD1 (5 bases). V was pared by 9 bases and J by 5 bases, with 15 bases between. The CDR3 length is 13 residues. CDR1 and CDR2 (germline): KGHDR, SFDVKD.

The rearrangement uses TRBV24-1 and TRBJ2-1, with 8 nucleotides matching TRBD1. The CDR3 consists of 16 residues. Germline CDR1 and CDR2: KGHDR and SFDVKD. Unmatched junction bases numbered 5, after V lost 3 bases and J lost 2 bases. The CDR3, as DNA: TGTGCCACCAGTGATACCCGACAGGGGACCTACAATGAGCAGTTCTTC. It translates to CATSDTRQGTYNEQFF.

There are a few counts of this clonotype. V is TRBV6-2 or TRBV6-3 and J is TRBJ2-7, with TRBD2 matching over 11 bases. This CDR3 region has 18 residues. Germline V CDR1 and CDR2: MNHEY, SVGEGT. The junction had 13 bases not matched to a gene; V was cut back by 6 bases and J by 0 bases. The CDR3 sequence: CASSTARLAGLSSYEQYF. CDR3 DNA: TGTGCCAGCAGCACCGCGCGACTAGCGGGACTTTCCTCCTACGAGCAGTACTTC.

The rearrangement joins TRBV27 to TRBJ1-1; possible D gene TRBD1, 5 bases. This CDR3 has 15 amino acids. V was cut by 0 bases and J by 5 bases, with 13 bases left in between. Germline lookup yields CDR1 MNHEY and CDR2 SMNVEV (reference sequence). CDR3 protein: CASSLSARVNTEAFF. The CDR3 nucleotides read TGTGCCAGCAGTTTATCGGCCAGGGTAAATACTGAAGCTTTCTTT.

The V call is TRBV3-1, the J call TRBJ2-6; D remains unclear. Between the trimmed V and J ends, which lost 7 bases and 0 bases, there was a span of 13 bases. The V gene's germline CDR1 is LGHDT and CDR2 YNNKEL (reference sequence). The CDR3 sequence is 16 residues long. The CDR3 DNA is TGTGCCAGCATTGGCGGTTTGAGCTCTGGGGCCAACGTCCTGACTTTC. It is translated as CASIGGLSSGANVLTF.

The table lists this clonotype with a few counts. V is TRBV2 and J is TRBJ2-3, with TRBD2 matching over 8 bases. The CDR3 spans 17 residues. CDR1 and CDR2 (germline): SNHLY, FYNNEI. After removal of 4 bases from V and 14 bases from J, the junction contained 23 bases not matched to a gene. The CDR3 region has the DNA TGTGCCAGCAGTGTTTGGGAACTAGCGGAGCAACACAGATACGCGTATTTT. It codes for CASSVWELAEQHRYAYF. Variable domain in full (rest from reference TRBV2 and TRBJ2-3): EPEVTQTPSHQVTQMGQEVILRCVPISNHLYFYWYRQILGQKVEFLVSFYNNEISEKSEIFDDQFSVERPDGSNFTLKIRSTKLEDSAMYFCASSVWELAEQHRYAYFGPGTRLTVL.

This clonotype was counted between two and nine times. CDR3 region: CASSLAQWGRNEQFF. The CDR3 DNA is TGCGCCAGCAGCTTGGCCCAATGGGGGCGGAATGAGCAGTTCTTC. The chain joins TRBV5-1 to TRBJ2-1, with D possibly TRBD1 on 6 matching bases. The CDR3 is made up of 15 amino acids. Germline values: CDR1 SGHRS, CDR2 YFSETQ. V lost 0 bases and J lost 7, with 14 bases in between.

This clonotype was seen a handful of times. V gene TRBV12-3 or TRBV12-4 combines with J gene TRBJ1-4, with 7 bases aligning to TRBD1. Trimming at V came to 7 bases and at J to 8 bases, leaving 10 bases not matched to a gene. This CDR3 region has 14 residues. DNA of the CDR3: TGTGCCAGCACTACAGGGGCGGATGGCGAAAAACTGTTTTTT. Translating gives CASTTGADGEKLFF.